This T cell receptor beta chain was captured by sequencing in a study of blood T cell repertoires in COVID-19. Germline loops: CDR1 MGHDK, CDR2 SYGVNS. The CDR3 is 12 residues long. Trimming removed 3 bases from V and 7 bases from J, with 7 bases in between. This clone was detected a few times. How the authors handled the data: It was from reference gene primer amplification that nucleated cell counts were estimated. The repertoire was sequenced with immunoSEQ multiplex PCR; TCRdb's copy has only in-frame clones and lacks some. That table gives V, J and clone size, and the DNA gave D and trimming. The sample has approximately 260,000 clones, about nine tenths seen once.

The origin of this receptor is a man over 45 with acute or convalescent COVID-19. Sequenced: peripheral blood. This chain links TRBV25-1 with TRBJ1-5, with no clear D. The CDR3, as DNA: TGTGCCAGCAGTGATGGGCGACAGCCCCAGCATTTT. Translating gives CASSDGRQPQHF.